The rows below give T cell receptor beta chains drawn from one sample of a study of T cell changes during pregnancy in multiple sclerosis. The repertoire was sequenced with immunoSEQ multiplex PCR; TCRdb's copy has only in-frame clones and lacks some. Of about 36,000 clones in the sample, 88% were seen once. The sequences come from CD4+ T cells from peripheral blood mononuclear cells, collected in the first trimester of pregnancy. These receptors came from a female donor with multiple sclerosis, enrolled in a pregnancy study. Both conserved end residues are part of each CDR3. The listing skips clone size in some rows; elsewhere it reads once, few, many or a size class.

J	size	V	CDR3
TRBJ2-1	.	TRBV7-2	CASSLAGVWNEQFF
TRBJ2-2	once	TRBV5-1	CASSLLEATGELFF
TRBJ2-1	.	TRBV7-2	CASSNGLVGRNEQFF
TRBJ1-5	.	TRBV19	CASSIGQPNQPQHF
TRBJ1-1	.	TRBV5-1	CASSLGQGAFRTEAFF
TRBJ2-3	.	TRBV10-3	CAISEGDPGGFQTQYF
TRBJ2-7	.	TRBV4-1	CASSQAPGQVYEQYF
TRBJ1-6	.	TRBV30	CAWNLPGTPRWYSPLHF
TRBJ2-7	.	TRBV6-6	CASSSLVSGEQYF
TRBJ2-4	.	TRBV11-2	CASSSRLYKNIQYF
TRBJ1-1	.	TRBV6-5	CASSTGLGGEAFF
TRBJ2-7	.	TRBV5-1	CASSLGQGAFYEQYF
TRBJ2-2	.	TRBV5-6	CASSLPSQGSGELFF
TRBJ2-2	.	TRBV7-2	CASSSGLAGTTGELFF
TRBJ1-5	.	TRBV28	CASTMDSLVNQPQHF
TRBJ2-2	few	TRBV4-2	CASSQRGFNTGELFF
TRBJ2-7	.	TRBV15	CATSRDRTNYEQYF
TRBJ1-4	.	TRBV19	CASSIQRTNEKLFF
TRBJ2-1	.	TRBV6-1	CASVPGGPYNEQFF
TRBJ2-3	.	TRBV18	CASSPEIPGLAGANSGTDTQYF
TRBJ2-1	.	TRBV7-2	CASSLSRGYNEQFF
TRBJ1-2	.	TRBV5-1	CASSFSRDRGIGGYTF
TRBJ1-5	.	TRBV15	CATSRDTRANQPQHF
TRBJ2-1	.	TRBV5-6	CASSWAPGQGIYEQFF
TRBJ1-2	.	TRBV5-4	CASSLQGTLSGGYTF
TRBJ1-2	.	TRBV5-4	CASSRTGDGYGYTF
TRBJ2-1	.	TRBV5-1	CASRPGQGFNEQFF
TRBJ2-1	.	TRBV15	CATSRDKSFSGGPLFF
TRBJ1-1	.	TRBV7-2	CASSLSRGGPYTEAFF
TRBJ2-6	.	TRBV4-1	CASSQVGARLVSGANVLTF
TRBJ1-6	.	TRBV30	CAWGTGSPLHF
TRBJ1-4	.	TRBV28	CASSAAGSTNEKLFF
TRBJ1-5	.	TRBV19	CASSSLNQPQHF
TRBJ1-3	.	TRBV28	CASSPGGGHSGNTIYF
TRBJ2-1	.	TRBV25-1	CASSEWQYNEQFF
TRBJ1-1	.	TRBV5-6	CASSLGGRGTEAFF
TRBJ2-2	.	TRBV7-3	CASSSTGAGELFF
TRBJ1-5	.	TRBV6-1	CASSEIFTGGGQPQHF
TRBJ1-1	.	TRBV9	CASSVVAAGEAFF
TRBJ2-1	.	TRBV5-4	CASSLDGSGSYRSYNEQFF
TRBJ2-5	.	TRBV19	CASSTPGLQETQYF
TRBJ2-1	.	TRBV6-5	CASSYSVAGRYNEQFF
TRBJ2-1	.	TRBV7-3	CASSGGRSSYNEQFF
TRBJ2-5	few	TRBV2	CASSEWRPQATQYF
TRBJ2-2	.	TRBV19	CASTPQGSSTGELFF
TRBJ2-1	.	TRBV11-2	CASSLGAYNEQFF
TRBJ2-2	.	TRBV7-9	CASSLGGVPTGELFF